This TCR beta chain was recorded in a study of CD8 T cells in ankylosing spondylitis (TCRdb year 2017). The study in broad terms: T cell receptor beta repertoires were profiled in healthy donors and ankylosing spondylitis patients so that disease-linked TCR variants could be found. The whole study cohort included 108 healthy donors and under 30 ankylosing spondylitis patients. Peripheral blood samples were taken, and synovial fluid was additionally collected from ankylosing spondylitis patients. The paper's findings and limits, for the study overall: A TCR beta motif made up of several highly homologous amino acid variants appeared to be characteristic of blood from ankylosing spondylitis patients. The disease-linked clones showed a CD8+ phenotype and occurred at relatively low frequencies in peripheral blood. The disease-linked clones were reported as significantly enriched in matched synovial fluid samples from ankylosing spondylitis patients. Some TCR beta motif variants had previously been reported in synovial fluid and blood of reactive arthritis patients, which suggested common disease-initiation mechanisms.

This sample was sequenced with an Illumina HiSeq 2500. TCR beta libraries were prepared by quantitative 5'-RACE with molecular barcodes. The original pipeline was this. To identify disease-linked TCR variants, a new computational method was used, one built on a probabilistic model of VDJ rearrangement. TCRdb took the public reads, trimmed them with fastp at Q25, ran MiXCR for clone calling and kept in-frame beta chains. Rows with a matching CDR3 protein are joined into one entry that keeps the most common DNA and genes. None of the V and J calls come from the authors' own analysis; TCRdb made them. This sample comprises fewer than 180,000 distinct CDR3 sequences, around 45% of them detected only once. In total, the top ten clones hold approximately 14% of the sample. The CDR3, from cysteine to phenylalanine, totals 15 residues. This entry keeps only the CDR3 DNA: 45 bases, framed from base 1. The germline V gene encodes CDR1 MNHEY and CDR2 SVGAGI. V has 0 bases trimmed and J has 2 bases trimmed; junction bases matching no gene number 4.

Remarks on this clonotype: What antigen it recognizes has not been identified. The record has no base qualities; no much larger clone is one base away.

Synovial fluid samples were matched to blood samples from the same ankylosing spondylitis patients. The V and J segments used are TRBV6-5 and TRBJ2-7; a stretch of 7 junction bases matches TRBD2. Sequenced material: synovial fluid, either unsorted or a sorted T cell fraction (not recorded which). This TCR was sampled from a male donor with ankylosing spondylitis. CDR3 sequence: CASSYSAGAPYEQYF. The bases read TGTGCCAGCAGTTACTCGGCGGGAGCCCCCTACGAGCAGTACTTC.